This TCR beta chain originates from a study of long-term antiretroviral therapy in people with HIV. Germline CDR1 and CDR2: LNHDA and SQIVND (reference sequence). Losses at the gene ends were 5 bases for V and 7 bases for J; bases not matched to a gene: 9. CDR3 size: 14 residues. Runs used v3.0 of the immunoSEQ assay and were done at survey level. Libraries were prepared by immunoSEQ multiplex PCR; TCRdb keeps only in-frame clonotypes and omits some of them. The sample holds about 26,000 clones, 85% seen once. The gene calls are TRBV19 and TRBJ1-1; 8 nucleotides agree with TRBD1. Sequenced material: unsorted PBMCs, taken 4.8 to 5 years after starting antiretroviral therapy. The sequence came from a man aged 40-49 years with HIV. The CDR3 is CASSLDRVGVEAFF. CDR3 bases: TGTGCCAGTAGTTTGGACAGGGTGGGGGTTGAAGCTTTCTTT.